This T cell receptor beta chain was sequenced during a study of shared clonotypes between healthy human individuals. Into CD45RA+ naive and CD45RA-negative memory subsets, the CD4+ cells were split. Study outcomes and limitations: A handful of donors had approximately 4.6% of their naive CD4 clonotypes in common.

The V gene's germline CDR1 is SGHRS and CDR2 YFSETQ. V lost 7 bases, J lost 0 bases, and 8 bases stayed unmatched. The CDR3 consists of 17 residues. Data came from immunoSEQ multiplex PCR; TCRdb stores just in-frame clones and leaves some out. The table shows approximately 2,000,000 clones, with 80% to 95% occurring only once. With respect to this clone: Its antigen is unidentified.

The sample taken for sequencing was naive CD4+ T cells from PBMCs. As for subset: CD45RA+ positively selected. The rearrangement links TRBV5-1 to TRBJ2-1, with 12 bases fitting TRBD2. This clonotype originated in a young man in good health. Some clones in this sample may be carry-over from other donors' samples. CDR3 DNA sequence: TGCGCCAGCGGGACTAGCGGGTTTACTAGCTCCTACAATGAGCAGTTCTTC. Its protein is CASGTSGFTSSYNEQFF.